A single TCR beta chain is shown here with its context. The data were taken from a study of blood T cell repertoires in COVID-19. Background on the study: Acute and convalescent COVID-19 samples came from the United States, Italy and Spain. PBMCs, B-cell-depleted T cells, or T cells provided the cDNA or gDNA that made up the material.

Seattle-derived patients entered the study during active infection and were followed longitudinally. The assay was immunoSEQ multiplex PCR, and TCRdb's table has in-frame clones only and misses some. The sample gives about 98,000 clones, roughly 87% of which show up once; 5.2% is in the top ten. The length of the CDR3 is 14 residues. Trimming took 3 bases from V and 3 from J; bases not matched to a gene: 0. Germline V lookup: CDR1 LGHDT, CDR2 YNNKEL (reference sequence). V gene TRBV3-1 (or the pseudogene TRBV3-2) combines with J gene TRBJ1-4, with 8 nucleotides matching TRBD1. The sequenced sample consisted of peripheral blood. This TCR came from a woman aged 50 to 65 with COVID-19, enrolled during active disease. CDR3 sequence reads: CASSQDRANEKLFF. CDR3 sequence (DNA): TGTGCCAGCAGCCAGGACAGGGCTAATGAAAAACTGTTTTTT.